One sample yielded the 5 T cell receptor beta chains listed below, sequenced in a study of blood T cell repertoires in COVID-19. Profiling relied on immunoSEQ multiplex PCR, and the TCRdb table lists in-frame clones only, not all of them. The data show tens of thousands of clones, 84% seen once. The sequenced material came from peripheral blood. The receptor set was obtained from a woman aged 55-75 years with acute or convalescent COVID-19.

The chain links TRBV14 to TRBJ2-3; a weak D match, TRBD1 (5 bases). CDR1 is SGHDN and CDR2 is FVKESK in the germline V gene. CDR3 length: 14 amino acids. Trimming removed 3 bases at V and 5 bases at J, with 12 bases between. CDR3 sequence reads: CASSQGSRGDTQYF. In DNA, the CDR3 is TGTGCCAGCAGCCAGGGGTCTAGGGGAGATACGCAGTATTTT.

The chain uses TRBV5-4 and TRBJ2-2, with 10 bases identical to TRBD1. Germline loops: CDR1 SGHNT, CDR2 YYREEE (reference sequence). This CDR3 has 16 amino acids. J lost 5 bases, V lost 0 bases, and 4 bases had no gene match. The CDR3: CASSLVPGQGTGELFF. The CDR3 coding sequence is TGTGCCAGCAGCTTGGTGCCGGGACAGGGGACCGGGGAGCTGTTTTTT.

The chain carries TRBV11-3 and TRBJ2-1; TRBD2 matches at 9 bases. The CDR3 runs to 17 residues. Germline CDR1 reads SGHNT; CDR2 reads YENEEA. V dropped 2 bases and J dropped 7; count of bases not matched to a gene: 12. The CDR3: CASSLQAGGTLRNEQFF. DNA for the CDR3: TGTGCCAGCAGCTTACAAGCGGGGGGTACCCTCCGGAATGAGCAGTTCTTC.

This chain joins TRBV21-1 and TRBJ1-2; the table's D call of TRBD1 was not tested on the DNA. TRBV21-1 has pseudogene status. The CDR3 runs to 13 residues. CDR3 sequence: CASLGQGAAARAF. The CDR3 DNA reads as TGTGCCAGCTTGGGACAGGGGGCTGCGGCCAGAGCCTTC.

The chain carries TRBV10-3 and TRBJ2-3; 10 bases are shared with TRBD2. V shed 6 bases and J 2 bases; nucleotides not matched to a gene: 5. Germline-derived CDR1 and CDR2 are ENHRY and SYGVKD. This CDR3 has 15 amino acids. The CDR3 region has the DNA TGTGCCATCAGCAAAGGACTAGCGGACACAGATACGCAGTATTTT. This codes for CAISKGLADTDTQYF.